A single sample is the source of the 31 T cell receptor beta chains below, sequenced in a study of blood T cell repertoires in COVID-19. Sequencing used immunoSEQ multiplex PCR; TCRdb keeps in-frame clones, though not all of them. In the table there are about 120,000 clones, 87% of which are singletons. Sequences were obtained from peripheral blood. These receptors came from a woman between 70 and 85 years old with acute or convalescent COVID-19.

The V and J genes are TRBV9 and TRBJ1-3; no clear D gene. The CDR3 is 14 amino acids. Germline V gives CDR1 SGDLS, CDR2 YYNGEE. With 3 bases removed from V and 1 base from J, the gap between germline ends came to 8 bases. In DNA form, the CDR3 reads TGTGCCAGCAGCGCCCCGGGATCTGGAAACACCATATATTTT. Residues: CASSAPGSGNTIYF.

The V and J genes are TRBV27 and TRBJ2-3; D possibly corresponds to TRBD1 (6 bases). Germline V gene lookup returns CDR1 MNHEY and CDR2 SMNVEV (reference sequence). CDR3 size: 20 residues. V was shortened by 6 bases and J by 0 bases, with 28 bases between the two germline ends. In DNA form, the CDR3 reads TGTGCCAGCAGCCCATCTCCAGGTTACCGGGACAAACCTAGCACAGATACGCAGTATTTT. Translated, it gives CASSPSPGYRDKPSTDTQYF.

This chain uses TRBV7-3 with TRBJ1-2; D gene ambiguous. This CDR3 has 16 residues. Germline V CDR1 and CDR2: SGHTA, FQGTGA. V shed 1 base and J shed 0 bases, with 12 bases lying between them. The DNA for the CDR3 is TGTGCCAGCAGCTTAAATTGGCCAGGAACTAACTATGGCTACACCTTC. Translation gives CASSLNWPGTNYGYTF.

The rearrangement joins TRBV3-1 (or the pseudogene TRBV3-2) to TRBJ1-5, with TRBD1 identical over 9 bases. The CDR3 has 14 residues. Trimming cost V 4 bases and J 11 bases; bases outside gene matches: 9. In germline, CDR1 is LGHDT, CDR2 YNNKEL (reference sequence). CDR3 region: CASSPGTGTIAQHF. In DNA form, the CDR3 reads TGTGCCAGCAGCCCCGGGACAGGGACTATAGCCCAGCATTTT.

The J gene is TRBJ1-2, the V gene TRBV10-1; D remains unclear. The V end lost 2 bases, the J end lost 5 bases, and 9 bases lay between the germline ends. This CDR3 region has 13 residues. Germline CDR1 WNHNN, CDR2 SYGVQD (reference sequence). CDR3 nucleotides: TGCGCCAGCAGTGAGGACACCTATTATGGCTACACCTTC. It specifies CASSEDTYYGYTF.

This chain connects TRBV5-6 to TRBJ1-5, with D possibly matching TRBD1 (5 bases). Trimming stripped 3 bases from V and 2 bases from J, with 12 bases between. CDR1 is SGHDT and CDR2 is YYEEEE in the germline V gene. The CDR3 runs 15 residues. The CDR3 bases are TGTGCCAGCAGCTATGCGGGAGGGGGCAATCAGCCCCAGCATTTT. The encoded protein is CASSYAGGGNQPQHF.

The V gene is TRBV5-4, the J gene TRBJ2-1; 9 bases line up with TRBD2. Germline V gene data show CDR1 as SGHNT and CDR2 as YYREEE (reference sequence). The CDR3 spans 17 residues. The ends lost 0 bases at V and 4 bases at J; junction bases unmatched: 8. This CDR3 reads CASSLAGAGGTYNEQFF. DNA of the CDR3: TGTGCCAGCAGCTTGGCCGGAGCGGGGGGCACATACAATGAGCAGTTCTTC.

This clone turned up a few times. J is TRBJ2-1 and V is TRBV6-4, with D tentatively TRBD2 (6 bases). Trimming removed 6 bases from V and 9 bases from J, with 18 bases in between. The CDR3 loop spans 14 amino acids. Germline-derived CDR1 and CDR2 are MRHNA and SNTAGT. In nucleotides, the CDR3 is TGTGCCAGCAGCGAGATTAGTGCCGGGGGTGAGCAGTTCTTC. Amino acid sequence: CASSEISAGGEQFF.

The chain has TRBV9 and TRBJ2-2; 9 nucleotides agree with TRBD1. Trimming cost V 4 bases and J 5 bases; bases outside gene matches: 6. The germline V gene has CDR1 SGDLS and CDR2 YYNGEE. The CDR3 has 15 residues. The CDR3 here is CASSSGTGWTGELFF. CDR3 nucleotide sequence: TGTGCCAGCAGCTCCGGGACAGGGTGGACCGGGGAGCTGTTTTTT.

This clone was seen just once. The genes are TRBV12-3 or TRBV12-4 and TRBJ2-3; possibly TRBD1 for D (5 bases). The germline V and J ends were trimmed by 3 bases and 4 bases, with 8 bases remaining between them. The CDR3 is 13 amino acids. Here the CDR3 DNA reads TGTGCCAGCAGTTTGCTAGGGGCAGATACGCAGTATTTT. Encoded protein: CASSLLGADTQYF.

The chain has TRBV18 and TRBJ1-6, with a weak D call TRBD1 (5 bases). Germline lookup yields CDR1 KGHSH and CDR2 LQKENI. Trimming shortened V by 2 bases and J by 7 bases, and 12 bases separated the two germline ends. This CDR3 spans 15 amino acids. The CDR3 reads CASSPGGDGNSPLHF. CDR3 coding DNA: TGTGCCAGCTCACCAGGAGGGGATGGAAATTCACCCCTCCACTTT.

The chain uses TRBV10-1 and TRBJ2-7; TRBD1 aligns across 7 bases. Losses at the gene ends were 6 bases for V and 3 bases for J; bases not matched to a gene: 5. CDR3 length: 13 amino acids. Germline V lookup: CDR1 WNHNN, CDR2 SYGVQD (reference sequence). The CDR3 region has the DNA TGCGCCAGCAGCCCCGGGACAGTCTACGAGCAGTACTTC. This sequence encodes CASSPGTVYEQYF.

This chain uses TRBV2 with TRBJ1-4, with D perhaps TRBD1 (6 bases). Germline lookup yields CDR1 SNHLY and CDR2 FYNNEI. The CDR3 extends over 15 amino acids. Trimming left V 6 bases short and J 0 bases short, with 11 bases between. This CDR3 reads CASRHDRTTNEKLFF. CDR3 coding DNA: TGTGCCAGCAGACATGACAGGACAACTAATGAAAAACTGTTTTTT.

The chain uses TRBV6-1 and TRBJ2-1; 11 nucleotides match TRBD2. The junction had 9 bases not matched to a gene; V was cut back by 3 bases and J by 8 bases. This CDR3 comprises 16 residues. Germline lookup yields CDR1 MNHNS and CDR2 SASEGT. The CDR3 DNA reads TGTGCCAGCAGTGACCTACTAGCGGGGGTGGGTGATGAGCAGTTCTTC. It specifies CASSDLLAGVGDEQFF.

This rearrangement joins TRBV19 to TRBJ2-7; perhaps TRBD1 as D (5 bases). The germline V and J ends were trimmed by 6 bases and 2 bases, with 14 bases remaining between them. The CDR3 totals 14 residues. The germline V gene encodes CDR1 LNHDA and CDR2 SQIVND (reference sequence). As DNA, the CDR3 is TGTGCCAGTAGGAGGTCAGCAGGGCCCTACGAGCAGTACTTC. Protein: CASRRSAGPYEQYF.

This clone was seen a few times. This chain uses TRBV27 with TRBJ2-3; D not certain. Looked up from germline, CDR1 is MNHEY and CDR2 is SMNVEV (reference sequence). Trimming removed 6 bases at V and 4 bases at J, with 8 bases between. The CDR3 runs to 12 residues. The CDR3 spells CASSPRADTQYF. Written as DNA, the CDR3 is TGTGCCAGCAGCCCCCGTGCAGATACGCAGTATTTT.

The genes are TRBV30 and TRBJ1-5; D unclear. V shed 5 bases and J shed 7 bases, with 9 bases lying between them. Germline-derived CDR1 and CDR2 are GTSNPN and SVGIG (reference sequence). CDR3 size: 11 residues. CDR3 residues: CAWLSRQPQHF. The DNA for the CDR3 is TGTGCCTGGCTAAGTCGGCAGCCCCAGCATTTT.

V is TRBV6-1 and J is TRBJ1-4, with TRBD1 matching over 8 bases. V lost 3 bases, J lost 11 bases, and 8 bases stayed unmatched. Germline V lookup: CDR1 MNHNS, CDR2 SASEGT. This CDR3 region has 14 residues. CDR3 residues: CASSDRQGLGKLFF. The CDR3 DNA follows: TGTGCCAGCAGTGATAGACAGGGGCTTGGGAAACTGTTTTTT.

The CDR3 DNA is TGTGCCAGCAGCTTAGAGCCACAGGGATCTCAGCCCCAGCATTTT. As protein: CASSLEPQGSQPQHF. J is TRBJ1-5 and V is TRBV7-2; possibly TRBD1 for D (6 bases). The CDR3 contains 15 residues. Trimming pared 1 base from V and 6 bases from J, leaving 13 bases between. CDR1 and CDR2 from the germline V gene are SGHTA and FQGNSA. The full variable domain, its missing parts supplied by reference TRBV7-2 and TRBJ1-5, is GAGVSQSPSNKVTEKGKDVELRCDPISGHTALYWYRQSLGQGLEFLIYFQGNSAPDKSGLPSDRFSAERTGGSVSTLTIQRTQQEDSAVYLCASSLEPQGSQPQHFGDGTRLSIL.

The chain is built from TRBV14 and TRBJ2-1; 9 bases are a match to TRBD1. Germline trimming cut 1 base from V and 6 bases from J; bases unmatched to any gene: 4. The CDR3 consists of 15 residues. The germline V gene has CDR1 SGHDN and CDR2 FVKESK. CDR3 DNA sequence: TGTGCCAGCAGCCAAGGTTCGGGACAGGGCAATGAGCAGTTCTTC. It specifies CASSQGSGQGNEQFF.

This clone appeared a few times. This chain uses TRBV6-1 with TRBJ1-1, with 11 positions matching TRBD1. CDR1 is MNHNS, CDR2 SASEGT, per germline. V trimming: 3 bases; J trimming: 5 bases; junction bases outside the gene matches: 2. The CDR3 runs to 14 residues. The CDR3 region has the DNA TGTGCCAGCAGTGAGGGGACAGGGGGAACTGAAGCTTTCTTT. It translates to CASSEGTGGTEAFF.

The genes are TRBV10-3 and TRBJ2-3; 10 bases are shared with TRBD2. With 6 bases clipped from V and 3 bases from J, the junction kept 3 bases outside the gene matches. Germline CDR1 reads ENHRY; CDR2 reads SYGVKD. The CDR3 sequence is 14 residues long. The CDR3 is CAIRAGGSTDTQYF. The DNA of the CDR3 is TGTGCCATCAGAGCGGGGGGGTCGACAGATACGCAGTATTTT.

This sequence joins TRBV9 and TRBJ1-1; 9 bases fit TRBD1. The germline gives CDR1 SGDLS, CDR2 YYNGEE. With 2 bases clipped from V and 4 bases from J, the junction kept 3 bases outside the gene matches. CDR3 size: 14 residues. The CDR3 loop is CASSVGQGSTEAFF. The CDR3, as DNA: TGTGCCAGCAGCGTCGGACAGGGGAGCACTGAAGCTTTCTTT.

This clone has just a few counts. V gene TRBV2 combines with J gene TRBJ1-2, with D possibly being TRBD1 (5 bases). Germline V gene data show CDR1 as SNHLY and CDR2 as FYNNEI. This CDR3 is built from 13 residues. V was clipped by 5 bases and J by 2 bases, with 9 bases between them. The CDR3 nucleotides read TGTGCCAGCAGTACACAGGAAAACTATGGCTACACCTTC. It yields the protein CASSTQENYGYTF.

The chain is built from TRBV11-2 and TRBJ2-6; D not certain. The CDR3 is 15 residues long. Germline-derived CDR1 and CDR2 are SGHAT and FQNNGV. V lost 1 base and J lost 0, with 4 bases in between. CDR3 DNA: TGTGCCAGCAGCTTAGCCCTCTCTGGGGCCAACGTCCTGACTTTC. Translation gives CASSLALSGANVLTF.

V usage is TRBV3-1 (or the pseudogene TRBV3-2) and J usage is TRBJ1-1, with a weak D call TRBD1 (6 bases). The CDR3 has 14 amino acids. Germline CDR1 is LGHDT and CDR2 is YNNKEL (reference sequence). V lost 4 bases and J lost 2, with 11 bases in between. CDR3 protein: CASSPRGENTEAFF. CDR3 DNA sequence: TGTGCCAGCAGCCCCAGGGGCGAAAACACTGAAGCTTTCTTT.

V is TRBV5-4 and J is TRBJ2-5; TRBD2 is a possible D gene (5 bases). CDR1 is SGHNT, CDR2 YYREEE, per germline (reference sequence). The CDR3 runs to 16 residues. V was pared by 4 bases and J by 4 bases, with 20 bases between. The CDR3 here is CASSTTEASTRETQYF. In DNA, the CDR3 is TGTGCCAGCAGCACGACCGAGGCTAGCACGCGAGAGACCCAGTACTTC.

In this sample, this clone turned up once. The chain combines TRBV18 with TRBJ1-3; D remains ambiguous. Trimming pared 1 base from V and 1 base from J, leaving 14 bases between. The CDR3 runs 17 residues. Per the germline V gene, CDR1 is KGHSH and CDR2 is LQKENI. Here the CDR3 reads CASSPQGGPGSGNTIYF. CDR3 in DNA: TGTGCCAGCTCACCACAGGGAGGGCCCGGGTCTGGAAACACCATATATTTT.

The CDR3 sequence: CASSLMGQPNYGYTF. DNA for the CDR3: TGCGCCAGCAGCTTGATGGGACAGCCTAACTATGGCTACACCTTC. The chain couples TRBV5-1 to TRBJ1-2, with TRBD1 identical over 7 bases. J gave up 0 bases and V 1 base, and 3 bases lay outside the gene matches. The length of the CDR3 is 15 residues. Germline CDR1 reads SGHRS; CDR2 reads YFSETQ.

The chain links TRBV18 to TRBJ2-5; tentatively, D is TRBD1 (5 bases). Germline CDR1 is KGHSH and CDR2 is LQKENI. Trimming took off 4 bases at V and 2 bases at J, with 5 bases between the two ends. The length of the CDR3 is 12 residues. The CDR3 here is CASSRQQETQYF. Here the CDR3 DNA reads TGTGCCAGCTCACGACAGCAAGAGACCCAGTACTTC.

The chain uses TRBV18 and TRBJ1-6; TRBD1 matches 7 bases. Unmatched junction bases numbered 6, after V lost 4 bases and J lost 6 bases. The CDR3 has 15 amino acids. Germline V gives CDR1 KGHSH, CDR2 LQKENI. CDR3 coding DNA: TGTGCCAGCTCACTACCGGGACAGCCTAATTCACCCCTCCACTTT. It yields the protein CASSLPGQPNSPLHF.